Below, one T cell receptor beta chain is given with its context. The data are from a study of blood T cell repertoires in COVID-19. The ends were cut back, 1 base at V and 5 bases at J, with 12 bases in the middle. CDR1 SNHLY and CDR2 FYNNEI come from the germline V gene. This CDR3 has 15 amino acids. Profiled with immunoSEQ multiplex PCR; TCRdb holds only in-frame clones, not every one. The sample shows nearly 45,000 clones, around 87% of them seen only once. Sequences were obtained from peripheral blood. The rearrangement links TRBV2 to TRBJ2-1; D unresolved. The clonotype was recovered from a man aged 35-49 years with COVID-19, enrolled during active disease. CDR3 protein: CASSEVSFRNNEQFF. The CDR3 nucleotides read TGTGCCAGCAGTGAAGTGAGTTTCAGGAACAATGAGCAGTTCTTC.